This is a list of T cell receptor beta chains from one sample in a study of HIV-infected patients and healthy controls. TCRdb used MiXCR to reprocess the 5' RACE reads, holding one entry per CDR3 protein. Of about 6,600 distinct CDR3 sequences detected, around 8.6% appear once; the ten largest clones hold 20% to 25%. The sequencing used blood, collected during antiretroviral therapy. These receptors originate from an adult with HIV infection. Each CDR3 is given with its conserved first and last residue. The D gene is left open where the match is weak. Clone size is stated in some rows and not others, as once, few, many or a class when expanded.

j_call d_call clone_size cdr3_length v_call cdr3_nt cdr3_aa
TRBJ1-1 - - 12 TRBV7-9 TGTGCCAGCAGCCTCACAGGCACTGAAGCTTTCTTT CASSLTGTEAFF
TRBJ1-4 - - 16 TRBV11-2 TGTGCCAGCAGCTTGTCTACTGGTAATCCTAATGAAAAACTGTTTTTT CASSLSTGNPNEKLFF
TRBJ1-5 - - 14 TRBV28 TGTGCCAGCAGTTTGGGAGGGTCAAATCAGCCCCAGCATTTT CASSLGGSNQPQHF
TRBJ1-5 - many 13 TRBV7-8 TGTGCCAGCAGCTTAACGTCCGGGCAGCCCCAGCATTTT CASSLTSGQPQHF
TRBJ2-1 - - 14 TRBV10-2 TGCGCCAGCAGTGACCTAGTCTCCTACAATGAGCAGTTCTTC CASSDLVSYNEQFF
TRBJ2-3 - - 12 TRBV5-6 TGTGCCAGCAGCTTGAGGTCAGATACGCAGTATTTT CASSLRSDTQYF
TRBJ1-5 - medium-sized 14 TRBV20-1 TGCAGTGCTCCCACGAGGGGAGCCAATCAGCCCCAGCATTTT CSAPTRGANQPQHF
TRBJ1-5 TRBD1 many 15 TRBV12-3/TRBV12-4 TGTGCCAGCAGTTTAGGAGGGGACAGTAATCAGCCCCAGCATTTT CASSLGGDSNQPQHF
TRBJ2-6 - - 14 TRBV24-1 TGTGCCACCAGTGATAGGCCCGGGGCCAACGTCCTGACTTTC CATSDRPGANVLTF
TRBJ2-7 TRBD2 many 15 TRBV9 TGTGCCAGCAGCGTAGCCGGGGGGGCGACTCGGGAGCAGTACTTC CASSVAGGATREQYF
TRBJ2-2 TRBD2 few 15 TRBV3-1 TGTGCCAGCAGCCAATCGTGGGGGGGCACCGGGGAGCTGTTTTTT CASSQSWGGTGELFF
TRBJ2-7 TRBD1 medium-sized 12 TRBV11-2 TGTGCCAGCAGCTGGGACAGAGGCGAGCAGTACTTC CASSWDRGEQYF
TRBJ2-6 - many 15 TRBV9 TGTGCCAGCAGCGTATTTTCCTCTGGGGCCAACGTCCTGACTTTC CASSVFSSGANVLTF
TRBJ1-1 - many 13 TRBV7-2 TGTGCCAGCAGCCGGATGTCTTATACAGGGGCTTTCTTT CASSRMSYTGAFF
TRBJ2-3 - medium-sized 15 TRBV6-2/TRBV6-3 TGTGCCAGCAGTTACTCGCGGAGGAGCACAGATACGCAGTATTTT CASSYSRRSTDTQYF
TRBJ2-5 TRBD2 many 16 TRBV7-6 TGTGCCAGCAGCGAGTCGGAGCTAGCGGGGGAAGAGACCCAGTACTTC CASSESELAGEETQYF
TRBJ1-5 - medium-sized 15 TRBV5-5 TGTGCCAGCAGCTTGGAACAGGGCTACAATCAGCCCCAGCATTTT CASSLEQGYNQPQHF
TRBJ2-3 - many 14 TRBV10-3 TGTGCCATCAGTTCACAGGGTAGCACAGATACGCAGTATTTT CAISSQGSTDTQYF
TRBJ2-1 - medium-sized 18 TRBV7-6 TGTGCCAGCAGCGGACCCTTGGCTGGGGAGTTATCCTACAATGAGCAGTTCTTC CASSGPLAGELSYNEQFF
TRBJ2-7 - few 13 TRBV28 TGTGCCAGCAGTTCAGGACAGTCCTACGAGCAGTACTTC CASSSGQSYEQYF
TRBJ2-7 TRBD2 many 14 TRBV5-1 TGCGCCAGCAGCTCCAGGACTAGTGGAGGCGAGCAGTACTTC CASSSRTSGGEQYF
TRBJ1-1 TRBD1 medium-sized 18 TRBV20-1 TGCAGTGCTAAGGCCCTGGGACAGGGGACAAGGGAGGGCACTGAAGCTTTCTTT CSAKALGQGTREGTEAFF
TRBJ2-2 - medium-sized 15 TRBV2 TGTGCCAGCAGTGAAGTCCGGGGAAGGACCGGGGAGCTGTTTTTT CASSEVRGRTGELFF
TRBJ1-1 TRBD1 - 16 TRBV5-1 TGCGCCAGCAGCCCCGGGGACAGGAGATTGAACACTGAAGCTTTCTTT CASSPGDRRLNTEAFF
TRBJ2-5 - medium-sized 13 TRBV29-1 TGCAGCGCAGGACAAGGACTCGGAGAGACCCAGTACTTC CSAGQGLGETQYF
TRBJ2-1 - - 13 TRBV4-1 TGCGCCAGCAGCCCGGACACAGTAAATCAGCAGTTCTTC CASSPDTVNQQFF
TRBJ1-1 - few 12 TRBV30 TGTGCCTGGAGGAGGGGAAACACTGAAGCTTTCTTT CAWRRGNTEAFF
TRBJ1-1 - medium-sized 14 TRBV28 TGTGCCAGCAGGGGCGGGGGGGTGAACACTGAAGCTTTCTTT CASRGGGVNTEAFF
TRBJ2-7 - medium-sized 13 TRBV29-1 TGCAGCGTCGGGGACGGAAACTCCTACGAGCAGTACTTC CSVGDGNSYEQYF
TRBJ1-6 - many 15 TRBV4-3 TGCGCCAGCAGCCATTCTCTTGCTGGTAATTCACCCCTCCACTTT CASSHSLAGNSPLHF
TRBJ2-5 TRBD1 medium-sized 16 TRBV4-3 TGCGCCAGCAGCCAAGAGTGGACAGGGGGCCCGGAGACCCAGTACTTC CASSQEWTGGPETQYF
TRBJ1-1 TRBD1 many 13 TRBV14 TGTGCCAGCAGCTTATTGGACAGGGTCGAAGCTTTCTTT CASSLLDRVEAFF
TRBJ1-1 - medium-sized 14 TRBV29-1 TGCAGCGTTGAACTTACCGGCATGAACACTGAAGCTTTCTTT CSVELTGMNTEAFF
TRBJ1-5 - medium-sized 14 TRBV12-3/TRBV12-4 TGTGCCAGCAGTCAACAGAGTAGCAATCAGCCCCAGCATTTT CASSQQSSNQPQHF
TRBJ2-7 TRBD1 many 14 TRBV6-5 TGTGCCAGCAGCTTGGGACAGGGGTTCTACGAGCAGTACTTC CASSLGQGFYEQYF
TRBJ1-1 - - 13 TRBV12-3/TRBV12-4 TGTGCCAGCAGTTTCGGCTGGGGCACTGAAGCTTTCTTT CASSFGWGTEAFF
TRBJ1-4 - - 13 TRBV28 TGTGCCAGCAGTTTACCGCAAATTGAAAAACTGTTTTTT CASSLPQIEKLFF
TRBJ1-5 - once 12 TRBV20-1 TGCAGTGCCGTGGTGGGGAATCAGCCCCAGCATTTT CSAVVGNQPQHF
TRBJ1-1 - many 16 TRBV25-1 TGTGCCAGCAGTGAATATATGCCAGGGAGAGACACTGAAGCTTTCTTT CASSEYMPGRDTEAFF
TRBJ1-1 TRBD1 few 14 TRBV11-3 TGTGCCAGCAGCTCGGGACAGCCGAACACTGAAGCTTTCTTT CASSSGQPNTEAFF
TRBJ2-3 - many 15 TRBV4-3 TGCGCCAGCAGCCAAGGGGGTTTCCCCACAGATACGCAGTATTTT CASSQGGFPTDTQYF
TRBJ2-5 - many 13 TRBV5-8 TGTGCCAGCAGCTTGGACGGGGATGAGACCCAGTACTTC CASSLDGDETQYF
TRBJ1-1 - many 16 TRBV14 TGTGCCAGCAGCCAAGAAAGGTACAGGGTGAACACTGAAGCTTTCTTT CASSQERYRVNTEAFF
TRBJ1-4 TRBD1 - 14 TRBV12-3/TRBV12-4 TGTGCCAGCAGTTTAAGGGACAGTAATGAAAAACTGTTTTTT CASSLRDSNEKLFF
TRBJ1-1 - medium-sized 14 TRBV28 TGTGCCAGCAACATGATCGTATCAGGATCTGAAGCTTTCTTT CASNMIVSGSEAFF
TRBJ2-3 - many 13 TRBV7-8 TGTGCCAGCAGCTTAATATATCGAGATACGCAGTATTTT CASSLIYRDTQYF